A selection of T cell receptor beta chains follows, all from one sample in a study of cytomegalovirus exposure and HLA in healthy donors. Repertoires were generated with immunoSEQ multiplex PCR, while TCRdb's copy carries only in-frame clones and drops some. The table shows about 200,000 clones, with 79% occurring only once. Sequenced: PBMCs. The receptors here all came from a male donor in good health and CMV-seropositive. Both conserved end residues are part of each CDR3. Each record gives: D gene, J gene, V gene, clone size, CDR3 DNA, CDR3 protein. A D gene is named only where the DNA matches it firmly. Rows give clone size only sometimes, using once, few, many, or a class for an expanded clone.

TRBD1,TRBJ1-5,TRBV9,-,TGTGCCAGCAGCGCAAGAAGACAGGGCCACAATCAGCCCCAGCATTTT,CASSARRQGHNQPQHF
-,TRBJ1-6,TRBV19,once,TGTGCCAGTAGTATTCAAGGGGATAATTCACCCCTCCACTTT,CASSIQGDNSPLHF
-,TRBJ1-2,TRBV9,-,TGTGCCAGCAGCCCGCCTGGGCCCTATGGCTACACCTTC,CASSPPGPYGYTF
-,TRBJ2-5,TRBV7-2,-,TGTGCCAGCAGCCTGTCGCCAGGGTCACAAGAGACCCAGTACTTC,CASSLSPGSQETQYF
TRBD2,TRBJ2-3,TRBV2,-,TGTGCCAGCAGTGAAGGGGGGGGAACTAGCACAGATACGCAGTATTTT,CASSEGGGTSTDTQYF
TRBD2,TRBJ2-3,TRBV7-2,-,TGTGCCAGCAGCTTAGGGGCTTCTAGCGGGGGCCTTCGAGATACGCAGTATTTT,CASSLGASSGGLRDTQYF
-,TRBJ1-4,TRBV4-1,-,TGCGCCAGCAGCCCTTATAGTTTACTACTAGGGGAAAAACTGTTTTTT,CASSPYSLLLGEKLFF
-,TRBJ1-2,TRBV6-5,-,TGTGCCAGCAGCCGACTCTTTCCCGAGGGCTACACCTTC,CASSRLFPEGYTF
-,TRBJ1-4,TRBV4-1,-,TGCGCCAGCAGCCAAGCCTCCCGGGTTCCTTTCATCGCAACTAATGAAAAACTGTTTTTT,CASSQASRVPFIATNEKLFF
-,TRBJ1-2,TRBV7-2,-,TGTGCCAGCACCATGGGACACAACTATGGCTACACCTTC,CASTMGHNYGYTF
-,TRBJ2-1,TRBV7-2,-,TGTGCCAGCAGCTCAGTTGGTCTTTACAATGAGCAGTTCTTC,CASSSVGLYNEQFF
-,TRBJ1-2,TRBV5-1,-,TGCGCCAGCAGCGCGGACTCTAGTAACTATGGCTACACCTTC,CASSADSSNYGYTF
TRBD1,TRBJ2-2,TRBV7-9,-,TGTGCCAGCAGCCACCCCCGGACAGGGGGTACCGGGGAGCTGTTTTTT,CASSHPRTGGTGELFF
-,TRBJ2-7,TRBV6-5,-,TGTGCCAGCAGCCTCTACAGGGATCTGACCTACGAGCAGTACTTC,CASSLYRDLTYEQYF
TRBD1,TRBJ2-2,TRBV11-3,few,TGTGCCAGCAGCATTGACAGGGGGTACACCGGGGAGCTGTTTTTT,CASSIDRGYTGELFF
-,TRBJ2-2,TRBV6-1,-,TGTGCCAGCACCCAACAGGTGAACACCGGGGAGCTGTTTTTT,CASTQQVNTGELFF
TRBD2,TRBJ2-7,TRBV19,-,TGTGCCAGTAGTCAACGGACTAGCGCAGCCTACGAGCAGTACTTC,CASSQRTSAAYEQYF
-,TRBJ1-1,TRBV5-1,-,TGCGCCAGCAGCTACGACAGGACCGAAGCTTTCTTT,CASSYDRTEAFF